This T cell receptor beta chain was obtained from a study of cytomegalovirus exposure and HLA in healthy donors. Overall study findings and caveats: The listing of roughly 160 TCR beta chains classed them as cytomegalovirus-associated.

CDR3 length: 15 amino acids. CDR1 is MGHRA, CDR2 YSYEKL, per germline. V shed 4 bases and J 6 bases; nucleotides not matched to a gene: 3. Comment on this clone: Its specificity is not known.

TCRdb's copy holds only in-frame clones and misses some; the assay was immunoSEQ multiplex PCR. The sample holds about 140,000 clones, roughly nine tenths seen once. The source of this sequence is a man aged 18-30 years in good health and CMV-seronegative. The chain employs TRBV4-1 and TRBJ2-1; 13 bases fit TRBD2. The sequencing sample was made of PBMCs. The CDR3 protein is CASSPGLAGPNEQFF. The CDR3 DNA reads TGCGCCAGCAGCCCGGGACTAGCGGGACCCAATGAGCAGTTCTTC.